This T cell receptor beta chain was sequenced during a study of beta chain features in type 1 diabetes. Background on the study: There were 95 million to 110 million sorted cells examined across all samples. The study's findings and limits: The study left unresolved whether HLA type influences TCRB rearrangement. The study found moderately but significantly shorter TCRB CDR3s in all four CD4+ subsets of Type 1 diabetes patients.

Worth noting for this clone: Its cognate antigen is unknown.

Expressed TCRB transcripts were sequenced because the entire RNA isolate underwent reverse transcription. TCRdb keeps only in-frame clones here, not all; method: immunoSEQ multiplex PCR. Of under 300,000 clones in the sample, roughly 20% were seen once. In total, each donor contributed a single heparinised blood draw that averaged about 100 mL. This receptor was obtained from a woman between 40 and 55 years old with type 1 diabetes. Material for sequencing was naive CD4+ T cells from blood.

CDR3 coding DNA: TGTGCCAGCAGTTTACAGGAGGGGACTGAAGCTTTCTTT. This encodes CASSLQEGTEAFF. V and J are TRBV5-4 and TRBJ1-1; perhaps TRBD1 as D (5 bases). V was shortened by 5 bases and J by 5 bases, with 13 bases between the two germline ends. The CDR3 extends over 13 amino acids. From germline, CDR1 is SGHNT and CDR2 YYREEE (reference sequence).